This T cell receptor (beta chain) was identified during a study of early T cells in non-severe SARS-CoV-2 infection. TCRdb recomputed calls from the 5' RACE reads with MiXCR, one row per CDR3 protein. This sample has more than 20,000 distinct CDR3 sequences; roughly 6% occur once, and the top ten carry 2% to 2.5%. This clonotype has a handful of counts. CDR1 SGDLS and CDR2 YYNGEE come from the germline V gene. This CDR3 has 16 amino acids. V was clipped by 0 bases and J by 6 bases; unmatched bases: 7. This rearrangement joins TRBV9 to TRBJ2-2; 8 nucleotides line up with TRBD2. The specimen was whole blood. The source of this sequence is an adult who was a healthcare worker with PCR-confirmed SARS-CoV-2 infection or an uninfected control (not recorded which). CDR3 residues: CASSVVGTSRSGELFF. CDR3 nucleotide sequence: TGTGCCAGCAGCGTAGTAGGGACTAGTAGGTCCGGGGAGCTGTTTTTT. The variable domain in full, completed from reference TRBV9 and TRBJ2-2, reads DSGVTQTPKHLITATGQRVTLRCSPRSGDLSVYWYQQSLDQGLQFLIQYYNGEERAKGNILERFSAQQFPDLHSELNLSSLELGDSALYFCASSVVGTSRSGELFFGEGSRLTVL.